The 27 T cell receptor beta chains given below trace back to one sample, sequenced in a study of T-cell memory formation after mild COVID-19 (dated by TCRdb to about 2021). Library prep was done by 5' RACE. These reads were obtained on an Illumina NovaSeq 6000. The public reads were quality trimmed at Q25 with fastp and then assembled into clones with MiXCR by TCRdb, keeping productive beta chains. Under each unique CDR3 protein, matching rows form one entry showing the most common genes and DNA. This sample comprises about half a million distinct CDR3 sequences, about 20% of them detected only once. Of the sample, 10% to 15% falls within the top ten clones. Sequenced sample: PBMCs or a T cell subset sorted from them (not recorded which). The receptor source for this set is an adult woman who had mild COVID-19 (a few samples of this study predate the infection). The sample titles of this study are shuffled in the database, so cell type and time point are left out; the donor was told from shared clones.

The chain recombines TRBV6-5 with TRBJ2-2; D is possibly TRBD1 or TRBD2 (5 bases each). Trimming took 2 bases from V and 3 from J, leaving 13 bases between them. This CDR3 has 16 amino acids. From germline, CDR1 is MNHEY and CDR2 SVGAGI. The CDR3: CASSYMAGSYTGELFF. CDR3 sequence (DNA): TGTGCCAGCAGTTACATGGCAGGGAGCTACACCGGGGAGCTGTTTTTT.

The gene calls are TRBV5-1 and TRBJ2-3; D uncertain. Germline CDR1 reads SGHRS; CDR2 reads YFSETQ. This CDR3 is 16 amino acids long. The V end was cut by 4 bases, the J end by 1 base, with 16 bases between. In DNA form, the CDR3 reads TGCGCCAGCAGCCTTGAGGCGGAAACACGCACAGATACGCAGTATTTT. Translation: CASSLEAETRTDTQYF.

V usage is TRBV4-3 and J usage is TRBJ2-7, with 9 bases that match TRBD1. The CDR3 extends over 15 amino acids. V lost 1 base to trimming and J lost 4 bases; unmatched junction nucleotides: 5. Germline loops: CDR1 LGHNA, CDR2 YSLEER. This CDR3 is CASSQGTGVFYEQYF. Written as DNA, the CDR3 is TGCGCCAGCAGCCAAGGGACAGGGGTCTTTTACGAGCAGTACTTC.

This chain uses TRBV6-5 with TRBJ2-7; no clear D gene. Germline V gene data show CDR1 as MNHEY and CDR2 as SVGAGI. This CDR3 spans 14 amino acids. V shed 5 bases and J shed 2 bases, with 13 bases lying between them. The CDR3: CASSPPTAPYEQYF. The CDR3 coding sequence is TGTGCCAGCAGTCCTCCGACTGCTCCCTACGAGCAGTACTTC.

The chain uses TRBV6-5 and TRBJ1-1; D uncertain. The CDR3 has 14 residues. V was shortened by 6 bases and J by 2 bases, with 13 bases between the two germline ends. CDR1 MNHEY and CDR2 SVGAGI come from the germline V gene. The CDR3 nucleotides are TGTGCCAGCAGACCCGGGTCAGATAACACTGAAGCTTTCTTT. Protein: CASRPGSDNTEAFF.

The chain combines TRBV7-6 with TRBJ2-5; 9 nucleotides align to TRBD1. This CDR3 has 15 amino acids. From germline, CDR1 is SGHVS and CDR2 FNYEAQ. J was trimmed by 4 bases and V by 5 bases; bases with no gene match: 8. In DNA, the CDR3 is TGTGCCAGCAGCGCGCCGACAGGGGGTTTAGAGACCCAGTACTTC. It encodes CASSAPTGGLETQYF.

This clonotype was found a few times. The J gene is TRBJ1-2, the V gene TRBV12-3 or TRBV12-4; TRBD1 matches 9 bases. Trimming at V came to 3 bases and at J to 4 bases, leaving 3 bases not matched to a gene. The CDR3 runs 14 residues. CDR3 in amino acids: CASSFDRGSYGYTF. In DNA, the CDR3 is TGTGCCAGCAGTTTTGACAGGGGGTCCTATGGCTACACCTTC.

The chain combines TRBV12-3 or TRBV12-4 with TRBJ1-6; D might be TRBD1 (5 bases). The CDR3 runs 16 residues. With 6 bases removed from V and 0 bases from J, the gap between germline ends came to 12 bases. As DNA, the CDR3 is TGTGCCAGCAGGAGACAGACGAGCTCCTATAATTCACCCCTCCACTTT. Translation gives CASRRQTSSYNSPLHF.

V is TRBV5-1 and J is TRBJ1-1; TRBD1 aligns across 7 bases. Trimming at V came to 4 bases and at J to 6 bases, leaving 9 bases not matched to a gene. This CDR3 comprises 14 residues. Germline lookup yields CDR1 SGHRS and CDR2 YFSETQ. The CDR3 loop reads CASSAEGQIAEAFF. CDR3 bases: TGCGCCAGCAGCGCAGAGGGACAGATCGCTGAAGCTTTCTTT.

This clonotype was observed a few times. The chain combines TRBV12-3 or TRBV12-4 with TRBJ2-5; D not certain. There are 13 residues in the CDR3. The germline V and J ends were trimmed by 0 bases and 2 bases, with 4 bases remaining between them. The CDR3 DNA is TGTGCCAGCAGTTTAGCGTTTCAAGAGACCCAGTACTTC. It encodes CASSLAFQETQYF.

This clonotype was found a few times. This chain joins TRBV19 and TRBJ2-7; the D is unclear. The CDR3 consists of 13 residues. Germline V lookup: CDR1 LNHDA, CDR2 SQIVND (reference sequence). The V end was cut by 6 bases, the J end by 2 bases, with 11 bases between. The CDR3 nucleotides read TGTGCCAGTAGCAACCGCGAGGCCTACGAGCAGTACTTC. Translation gives CASSNREAYEQYF.

This clonotype was seen a few times. The genes are TRBV3-1 and TRBJ1-1, with no clear D. The CDR3 length is 13 residues. With 0 bases removed from V and 11 bases from J, the gap between germline ends came to 13 bases. Looked up from germline, CDR1 is LGHDT and CDR2 is YNNKEL (reference sequence). The CDR3 region has the DNA TGTGCCAGCAGCCAAGATGGGAGGCGGATGGCTTTCTTT. Protein: CASSQDGRRMAFF.

This clonotype turned up a few times. The chain joins TRBV25-1 to TRBJ2-5, with a possible D match to TRBD2 (5 bases). Germline CDR1 MGHDK, CDR2 SYGVNS. This CDR3 has 14 amino acids. V was pared by 4 bases and J by 1 base, with 10 bases between. CDR3 protein: CASSGGGSQETQYF. The DNA for the CDR3 is TGTGCCAGCAGTGGAGGAGGCAGCCAAGAGACCCAGTACTTC. The entire variable domain, with the rest obtained from reference TRBV25-1 and TRBJ2-5, is as follows: EADIYQTPRYLVIGTGKKITLECSQTMGHDKMYWYQQDPGMELHLIHYSYGVNSTEKGDLSSESTVSRIRTEHFPLTLESARPSHTSQYLCASSGGGSQETQYFGPGTRLLVL.

This clonotype has more than one count but fewer than ten. The gene calls are TRBV12-3 or TRBV12-4 and TRBJ1-3; D unclear. The CDR3 length is 16 residues. The germline V and J ends were trimmed by 0 bases and 4 bases, with 13 bases remaining between them. The CDR3 DNA reads as TGTGCCAGCAGTTTAGCCCTCCTCGCAGCAGGAAACACCATATATTTT. Residues: CASSLALLAAGNTIYF.

This chain links TRBV9 with TRBJ2-7; TRBD2 is a possible D gene (6 bases). Trimming took off 2 bases at V and 5 bases at J, with 11 bases between the two ends. The CDR3 is made up of 13 amino acids. Germline V gene data show CDR1 as SGDLS and CDR2 as YYNGEE. The CDR3 loop is CASSVGGPNEQYF. DNA of the CDR3: TGTGCCAGCAGCGTCGGAGGGCCAAACGAGCAGTACTTC.

The CDR3 reads CASSLDRQDMGEQFF. CDR3 coding DNA: TGCGCCAGCAGCTTGGATCGACAGGACATGGGTGAGCAGTTCTTC. This rearrangement joins TRBV5-1 to TRBJ2-1; D might be TRBD1 (6 bases). The V gene's germline CDR1 is SGHRS and CDR2 YFSETQ. This CDR3 spans 15 amino acids. Trimming removed 0 bases from V and 9 bases from J, with 16 bases in between.

This clonotype was seen more than once but under ten times. The chain links TRBV24-1 to TRBJ1-1; no clear D gene. This CDR3 spans 14 amino acids. The V gene's germline CDR1 is KGHDR and CDR2 SFDVKD. The V end was cut by 3 bases, the J end by 2 bases, with 9 bases between. CDR3 bases: TGTGCCACCAGTGATAGTTTCAGTAACACTGAAGCTTTCTTT. Its translation is CATSDSFSNTEAFF.

The rearrangement uses TRBV20-1 and TRBJ2-7; 11 nucleotides line up with TRBD1. Germline CDR1 is DFQATT and CDR2 is SNEGSKA (reference sequence). The CDR3 length is 16 residues. The CDR3, as DNA: TGCAGAACCCAGCTAGTCTCCGGGACAGGGGGCTACGAGCAGTACTTC. Encoded protein: CRTQLVSGTGGYEQYF.

This clonotype has just a few counts. This chain links TRBV20-1 with TRBJ1-3; 10 bases map to TRBD1. Trimming at V came to 2 bases and at J to 3 bases, leaving 7 bases not matched to a gene. This CDR3 is 16 amino acids long. The germline gives CDR1 DFQATT, CDR2 SNEGSKA (reference sequence). The CDR3 DNA reads TGCAGTGCTAGAAGCGGGACAGGGGTTGATGGAAACACCATATATTTT. This encodes CSARSGTGVDGNTIYF.

A few counts support this clonotype. V is TRBV6-6 and J is TRBJ1-1; no firm D call. Germline assignment: CDR1 MNHNY and CDR2 SVGAGI (reference sequence). The CDR3 is made up of 12 amino acids. Trimming cost V 2 bases and J 1 base, with 2 bases left between them. The CDR3 protein is CASSYTNTEAFF. The CDR3 DNA follows: TGTGCCAGCAGTTACACGAACACTGAAGCTTTCTTT.

There are many counts of this clonotype. This sequence joins TRBV12-3 or TRBV12-4 and TRBJ2-1; 7 bases align to TRBD2. With 7 bases clipped from V and 9 bases from J, the junction kept 12 bases outside the gene matches. This CDR3 contains 14 residues. The CDR3 DNA reads TGTGCCAGCACCCTAGCGGAGCTGCGGCGTGAGCAGTTCTTC. Its translation is CASTLAELRREQFF.

This clonotype was recorded a few times. The chain employs TRBV6-5 and TRBJ1-1; 7 nucleotides match TRBD1. V trimming: 5 bases; J trimming: 4 bases; junction bases outside the gene matches: 13. This CDR3 spans 16 amino acids. CDR1 and CDR2 (germline): MNHEY, SVGAGI. The chain's CDR3 is CASSQQKGGWGTEAFF. The CDR3 region has the DNA TGTGCCAGCAGTCAGCAAAAAGGGGGCTGGGGCACTGAAGCTTTCTTT.

Only a few counts were recorded for this clonotype. J is TRBJ2-1 and V is TRBV6-5, with 11 nucleotides matching TRBD2. With V trimmed by 9 bases and J by 9 bases, 10 bases remained unmatched. This CDR3 has 14 amino acids. In germline, CDR1 is MNHEY, CDR2 SVGAGI. The CDR3 DNA sequence: TGTGCCAGTGGACTAGCGGGCCTAATAGGTGAGCAGTTCTTC. Translation: CASGLAGLIGEQFF.

The chain employs TRBV20-1 and TRBJ2-1; 9 nucleotides match TRBD1. V was pared by 3 bases and J by 3 bases, with 3 bases of the junction left unmatched. Germline values: CDR1 DFQATT, CDR2 SNEGSKA (reference sequence). This CDR3 spans 14 amino acids. The CDR3 DNA follows: TGCAGTGCTAGGGGACAGGGCCGCTACAATGAGCAGTTCTTC. It yields the protein CSARGQGRYNEQFF.

The chain recombines TRBV4-1 with TRBJ2-3; D perhaps matches TRBD2 (7 bases). CDR1 is MGHRA and CDR2 is YSYEKL in the germline V gene. Trimming left V 0 bases short and J 6 bases short, with 16 bases between. This CDR3 contains 16 residues. In DNA form, the CDR3 reads TGCGCCAGCAGCCAAGAAAGGTCGGGGGGCAGGGATACGCAGTATTTT. This gives the protein CASSQERSGGRDTQYF.

This clonotype has more than one count but fewer than ten. The chain recombines TRBV20-1 with TRBJ2-5; TRBD1 might be the D (5 bases). Germline-derived CDR1 and CDR2 are DFQATT and SNEGSKA (reference sequence). The CDR3 has 13 residues. V lost 3 bases and J 2 bases, leaving 10 bases between the germline ends. DNA of the CDR3: TGCAGTGCTAGTTCCTGGACACAAGAGACCCAGTACTTC. This codes for CSASSWTQETQYF.

The V gene is TRBV19, the J gene TRBJ2-5, with 8 bases lining up with TRBD1. Germline loops: CDR1 LNHDA, CDR2 SQIVND (reference sequence). After removal of 5 bases from V and 0 bases from J, the junction contained 5 bases not matched to a gene. CDR3 length: 15 residues. Here the CDR3 reads CASSSRTGNQETQYF. DNA of the CDR3: TGTGCCAGTAGTTCGAGGACAGGGAACCAAGAGACCCAGTACTTC.